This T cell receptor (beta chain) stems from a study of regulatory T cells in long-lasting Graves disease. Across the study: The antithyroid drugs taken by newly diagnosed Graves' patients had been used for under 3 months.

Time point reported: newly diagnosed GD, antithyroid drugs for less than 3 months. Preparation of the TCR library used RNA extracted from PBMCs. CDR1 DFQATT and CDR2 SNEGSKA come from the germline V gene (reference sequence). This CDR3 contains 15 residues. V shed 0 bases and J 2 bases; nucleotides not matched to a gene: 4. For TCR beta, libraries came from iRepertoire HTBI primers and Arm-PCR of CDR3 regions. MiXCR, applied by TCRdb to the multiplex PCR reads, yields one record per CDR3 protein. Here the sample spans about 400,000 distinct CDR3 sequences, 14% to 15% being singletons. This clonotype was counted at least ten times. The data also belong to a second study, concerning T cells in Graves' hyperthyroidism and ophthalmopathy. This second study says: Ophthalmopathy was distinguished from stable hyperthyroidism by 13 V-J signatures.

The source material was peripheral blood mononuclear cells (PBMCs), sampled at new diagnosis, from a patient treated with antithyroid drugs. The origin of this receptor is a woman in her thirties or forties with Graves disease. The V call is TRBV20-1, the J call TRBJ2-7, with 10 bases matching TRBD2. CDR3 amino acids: CSARERSGRAYEQYF. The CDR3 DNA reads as TGCAGTGCTAGAGAACGGAGCGGGAGGGCCTACGAGCAGTACTTC.